This is a list of T cell receptor beta chains from one sample in a study of naive and memory T cell subsets. TCRdb recomputed calls from the UMI-ligation and nested PCR reads with MiXCR, one row per CDR3 protein. Altogether fewer than 30,000 distinct CDR3 sequences are present, approximately 11% being singletons, with the ten largest covering 17%. Specimen: effector memory CD4+ T cells from blood. The receptors were gathered from a human donor in good health. Each CDR3 is given with its conserved first and last residue. D genes are given only for firm matches. Size is stated for part of the rows, as once, few or many counts, or as a class when the clone is expanded.

>TRBD2|TRBV5-1|few|TRBJ2-1
TGCGCCAGCAGCCCAGTAGCGGGATTGAGCTACAATGAGCAGTTCTTC
CASSPVAGLSYNEQFF
>-|TRBV5-6|many|TRBJ2-7
TGTGCCAGCAGCGATGACAGGTACCAGCAGTACTTC
CASSDDRYQQYF
>TRBD1|TRBV7-6|-|TRBJ2-6
TGTGCCAGCAGCTTAAAATCGGGACAGGGCCCTGGGGCCAACGTCCTGACTTTC
CASSLKSGQGPGANVLTF
>-|TRBV28|many|TRBJ1-5
TGTGCCAGCAGTCTCCCCCCGGGGGCGGGCGGTCAGCCCCAGCATTTT
CASSLPPGAGGQPQHF
>TRBD2|TRBV11-2|many|TRBJ2-3
TGTGCCAGCAGCTTAATGGGCGGGGGAGCCACAGATACGCAGTATTTT
CASSLMGGGATDTQYF
>TRBD1|TRBV4-3|-|TRBJ2-7
TGCGCCAGCAGCCAGGCGGGACAGGGCACTGAGCAGTACTTC
CASSQAGQGTEQYF
>TRBD1|TRBV20-1|few|TRBJ1-1
TGCAGTGCTTCCGGGACAGGGGGTTTTGGGAACACTGAAGCTTTCTTT
CSASGTGGFGNTEAFF
>-|TRBV7-2|many|TRBJ2-1
TGTGCCAGCAGCTTAGATTGGGAGCAGTTCTTC
CASSLDWEQFF
>TRBD1|TRBV7-9|few|TRBJ2-1
TGTGCCAGCAGCAACACGGACAGGGGGAGTCTAAATGAGCAGTTCTTC
CASSNTDRGSLNEQFF
>TRBD1|TRBV7-9|-|TRBJ2-2
TGTGCCAGCAGCTTATGGACAGGGGTAGAGAAGAACTCCGGGGAGCTGTTTTTT
CASSLWTGVEKNSGELFF
>TRBD2|TRBV11-3|many|TRBJ2-4
TGTGCCAGCAGCCCCGGACTAGCGGAAAACATTCAGTACTTC
CASSPGLAENIQYF
>-|TRBV28|-|TRBJ1-6
TGTGCCAGCACCGTGGACACGAGGAACAATTCACCCCTCAACTTT
CASTVDTRNNSPLNF
>-|TRBV12-3/TRBV12-4|many|TRBJ2-7
TGTGCCAGCAGTTTTAGGACGGCAGCCTACGAGCAGTACTTC
CASSFRTAAYEQYF
>TRBD1|TRBV2|-|TRBJ1-2
TGTGCCAGCAGTGACAGGGGGAACTATGGCTACACCTTC
CASSDRGNYGYTF
>-|TRBV9|-|TRBJ2-7
TGTGCCAGCAGCCCCGCCTTGGGGACCTACGAGCAGTACTTC
CASSPALGTYEQYF
>TRBD1|TRBV29-1|medium-sized|TRBJ2-1
TGCAGCGTAGGCCCTACAGGGGATGAGCAGTTCTTC
CSVGPTGDEQFF
>-|TRBV30|few|TRBJ2-1
TGTGCCTGGAGTGGGCAGGTGGATAATGAGCAGTTCTTC
CAWSGQVDNEQFF
>-|TRBV7-2|many|TRBJ2-7
TGTGCCAGCAGCGCCACCAGGGGTTACGAGCAGTACTTC
CASSATRGYEQYF
>-|TRBV18|many|TRBJ2-2
TGTGCCAGCTCACCAGGTAGCACCAAAGGGGACACCGGGGAGCTGTTTTTT
CASSPGSTKGDTGELFF
>-|TRBV19|few|TRBJ2-2
TGTGCCAGTAGTCACGGGACGGTAGCCACCGGGGAGCTGTTTTTT
CASSHGTVATGELFF
>-|TRBV9|few|TRBJ1-2
TGTGCCAGCAGCGTGGGATACGGTAACTATGGCTACACCTTC
CASSVGYGNYGYTF
>-|TRBV20-1|-|TRBJ1-3
TGCAGTGGAGGGGTTAATACTGGAAACACCATATATTTT
CSGGVNTGNTIYF
>TRBD2|TRBV7-2|many|TRBJ2-1
TGTGCCAGCAGCTCCAAACCCGGGACTAGCGGCTACAATGAGCAGTTCTTC
CASSSKPGTSGYNEQFF
>-|TRBV6-6|-|TRBJ2-7
TGTGCCACTAGACAGATGGGCGAGCAGTACTTC
CATRQMGEQYF
>-|TRBV21-1|many|TRBJ2-2
TGTGCCAGCAGCAATGTTCTGGGGAGCGGGGCGAACACCGGGGAGCTGTTTTTT
CASSNVLGSGANTGELFF
>-|TRBV18|few|TRBJ2-1
TGTGCCAGCTCACCAGGCAGGAATCCCAATGAGCAGTTCTTC
CASSPGRNPNEQFF
>TRBD1|TRBV10-3|many|TRBJ2-4
TGTGCCATCAGCCAGGGGGCTCTCGCCAAAAACATTCAGTACTTC
CAISQGALAKNIQYF
>TRBD1|TRBV20-1|many|TRBJ2-2
TGCAGTGCTAGGGCGACAGGGGTGGGCACCGGGGAGCTGTTTTTT
CSARATGVGTGELFF
>-|TRBV20-1|-|TRBJ1-1
TGCAGTGCTGAACCCCGCAAAAACACTGAAGCTTTCTTT
CSAEPRKNTEAFF
>TRBD1|TRBV28|-|TRBJ2-7
TGTGCCAGCAGTCTACGCGGGACAGGGCTGAACTACGAGCAGTACTTC
CASSLRGTGLNYEQYF
>-|TRBV7-2|many|TRBJ2-1
TGTGCCAGCAGCTTTGGGGATGAGCAGTTCTTC
CASSFGDEQFF
>-|TRBV7-2|many|TRBJ2-5
TGTGCCAGCAGCCCCCCCCCAGGGTTGGAGACCCAGTACTTC
CASSPPPGLETQYF
>-|TRBV7-8|many|TRBJ1-3
TGTGCCAGCAGCTTAAGCCGGGGCAGGGGCGATCTTATCTCTGGAAACACCATATATTTT
CASSLSRGRGDLISGNTIYF
>-|TRBV30|-|TRBJ1-2
TGTGCCTGGAGTCGGTACGAATTGGATGGAGGGAATGGCTACACCTTC
CAWSRYELDGGNGYTF
>TRBD2|TRBV7-2|many|TRBJ2-3
TGTGCCAGCAGCTTACGGGGGACTAGCGCCCCAGATACGCAGTATTTT
CASSLRGTSAPDTQYF
>TRBD1|TRBV15|medium-sized|TRBJ2-7
TGTGCCACCAGCAGATTAAGACAGGGAAGCTCCTACGAGCAGTACTTC
CATSRLRQGSSYEQYF
>-|TRBV4-2|-|TRBJ2-3
TGTGCCAGCAGCCAAGATGAGGGGGGGGCCACAGATACGCAGTATTTT
CASSQDEGGATDTQYF
>-|TRBV24-1|many|TRBJ2-5
TGTGCCACCTGGGCTAGCGAAGAGACCCAGTACTTC
CATWASEETQYF
>-|TRBV6-2/TRBV6-3|few|TRBJ2-6
TGTGCCAGCAGTTACGGACGTGGGGCCAACGTCCTGACTTTC
CASSYGRGANVLTF